The 22 T cell receptor beta chains listed next were all sequenced from one sample in a study of CD8 T cells in Susac syndrome. With random hexamers, reverse transcription was performed on about 0.5 to 1 ug of RNA. Each CDR3 protein gets one entry after TCRdb re-called the immunoSEQ multiplex PCR reads with MiXCR. This table holds about 100,000 distinct CDR3 sequences, 95% found once. The sample was CD8+ T cells from PBMCs. These receptor sequences come from a human donor with Susac syndrome.

The chain couples TRBV20-1 to TRBJ2-3; 9 bases align to TRBD1. The CDR3 contains 15 residues. J lost 7 bases, V lost 3 bases, and 11 bases had no gene match. Per germline, CDR1 DFQATT and CDR2 SNEGSKA (reference sequence). CDR3: CSASRDRARGNTQYF. As DNA, the CDR3 is TGCAGTGCTAGTCGGGACAGGGCTCGGGGTAATACGCAGTATTTT.

The chain links TRBV13 to TRBJ2-1, with a possible D match to TRBD2 (5 bases). The V end lost 2 bases, the J end lost 4 bases, and 15 bases lay between the germline ends. Per the germline V gene, CDR1 is PRHDT and CDR2 is FYEKMQ (reference sequence). There are 16 residues in the CDR3. The CDR3 spells CASSLLLSGSYNEQFF. The DNA for the CDR3 is TGTGCCAGCAGCTTACTGTTGAGCGGTTCATACAATGAGCAGTTCTTC.

The chain links TRBV15 to TRBJ2-1; 9 nucleotides match TRBD2. This CDR3 region has 16 residues. Germline V gene sequence: CDR1 LNHNV, CDR2 YYDKDF (reference sequence). Trimming removed 5 bases from V and 9 bases from J; junction bases left unmatched: 14. The CDR3 sequence is CATSPLTSGPRGEQFF. The CDR3 DNA reads TGTGCCACCAGCCCCTTGACTAGCGGTCCCAGGGGTGAGCAGTTCTTC.

This chain joins TRBV10-3 and TRBJ1-2; 7 bases align to TRBD1. In germline, CDR1 is ENHRY, CDR2 SYGVKD. The CDR3 sequence is 15 residues long. Losses at the gene ends were 0 bases for V and 6 bases for J; bases not matched to a gene: 7. This CDR3 is CAISESITGDDGYTF. CDR3 nucleotide sequence: TGTGCCATCAGTGAGTCTATCACAGGGGATGATGGCTACACCTTC.

CDR3 residues: CASRAWGNTEAFF. The CDR3 DNA follows: TGTGCCAGCAGGGCATGGGGGAACACTGAAGCTTTCTTT. The V call is TRBV7-9, the J call TRBJ1-1; D unclear. V gave up 6 bases and J gave up 1 base, with 9 bases separating them. The CDR3 loop spans 13 amino acids. Per germline, CDR1 SEHNR and CDR2 FQNEAQ (reference sequence). Full variable domain (missing parts from reference TRBV7-9 and TRBJ1-1): DTGVSQNPRHKITKRGQNVTFRCDPISEHNRLYWYRQTLGQGPEFLTYFQNEAQLEKSRLLSDRFSAERPKGSFSTLEIQRTEQGDSAMYLCASRAWGNTEAFFGQGTRLTVV.

The chain employs TRBV20-1 and TRBJ2-7, with D maybe TRBD2 (6 bases). With 5 bases removed from V and 5 bases from J, the gap between germline ends came to 13 bases. Per germline, CDR1 DFQATT and CDR2 SNEGSKA (reference sequence). The CDR3 is 12 residues long. This chain's CDR3 is CSAGGRNDEQYF. In nucleotides, the CDR3 is TGCAGTGCTGGGGGGAGGAACGACGAGCAGTACTTC.

The chain carries TRBV3-1 and TRBJ2-1, with D unclear. Trimming shortened V by 3 bases and J by 9 bases, and 9 bases separated the two germline ends. Germline lookup yields CDR1 LGHDT and CDR2 YNNKEL (reference sequence). The CDR3 has 12 amino acids. CDR3 nucleotide sequence: TGTGCCAGCAGCCATATGATAGGTGAGCAGTTCTTC. Protein sequence: CASSHMIGEQFF.

This rearrangement joins TRBV11-2 to TRBJ2-7; D tentatively reads TRBD1 or TRBD2 (6 bases each). The V and J ends lost 5 bases and 5 bases respectively, with 13 bases between them. The CDR3 contains 13 residues. Looked up from germline, CDR1 is SGHAT and CDR2 is FQNNGV. The CDR3 DNA sequence: TGTGCCAGCAGCGGTCAGGGGAGGCACGAGCAGTACTTC. It is translated as CASSGQGRHEQYF.

The chain joins TRBV7-9 to TRBJ2-5; 14 bases match TRBD2. The V gene's germline CDR1 is SEHNR and CDR2 FQNEAQ (reference sequence). The CDR3 contains 18 residues. V gave up 5 bases and J gave up 2 bases; unmatched junction bases: 10. CDR3 DNA sequence: TGTGCCAGCAGCGGATCCGGGACTAGCGGGAGATATCAAGAGACCCAGTACTTC. Translated: CASSGSGTSGRYQETQYF.

J is TRBJ1-1 and V is TRBV12-3 or TRBV12-4, with D possibly TRBD1 on 6 matching bases. The V end lost 3 bases, the J end lost 2 bases, and 16 bases lay between the germline ends. The CDR3 is made up of 16 amino acids. This chain's CDR3 is CASSFYGGPGNTEAFF. The CDR3 DNA reads TGTGCCAGCAGTTTCTACGGGGGGCCGGGAAACACTGAAGCTTTCTTT.

The chain has TRBV6-5 and TRBJ2-3; possible D gene TRBD1, 6 bases. V lost 2 bases and J lost 2, with 11 bases in between. The germline gives CDR1 MNHEY, CDR2 SVGAGI. CDR3 length: 15 residues. The CDR3 region has the DNA TGTGCCAGCAGTTACGGGGCAGGGGACACAGATACGCAGTATTTT. It yields the protein CASSYGAGDTDTQYF.

The rearrangement uses TRBV25-1 and TRBJ2-1, with D possibly being TRBD1 (5 bases). In germline, CDR1 is MGHDK, CDR2 SYGVNS. The CDR3 contains 16 residues. Trimming took off 3 bases at V and 0 bases at J, with 12 bases between the two ends. CDR3 in amino acids: CASSEKIQGSYNEQFF. The CDR3 coding sequence is TGTGCCAGCAGTGAGAAAATCCAGGGCTCCTACAATGAGCAGTTCTTC.

CDR3 sequence (DNA): TGTGCCAGCAGCCAAGATTGGGGTACGCAGTATTTT. Protein: CASSQDWGTQYF. The chain uses TRBV14 and TRBJ2-3, with D uncertain. Trimming shortened V by 0 bases and J by 8 bases, and 6 bases separated the two germline ends. Germline V lookup: CDR1 SGHDN, CDR2 FVKESK. The CDR3 consists of 12 residues.

V is TRBV2 and J is TRBJ2-5; TRBD2 matches at 11 bases. V was pared by 9 bases and J by 4 bases, with 4 bases of the junction left unmatched. CDR3 length: 13 residues. CDR1 and CDR2 from the germline V gene are SNHLY and FYNNEI. This CDR3 is CARGGTSGETQYF. CDR3 coding DNA: TGTGCCAGGGGAGGGACTAGCGGAGAGACCCAGTACTTC. The full variable domain, in which reference TRBV2 and TRBJ2-5 provide the parts outside the CDR3, is EPEVTQTPSHQVTQMGQEVILRCVPISNHLYFYWYRQILGQKVEFLVSFYNNEISEKSEIFDDQFSVERPDGSNFTLKIRSTKLEDSAMYFCARGGTSGETQYFGPGTRLLVL.

V gene TRBV7-9 combines with J gene TRBJ2-1; D gene uncertain. Germline lookup yields CDR1 SEHNR and CDR2 FQNEAQ (reference sequence). The CDR3 runs 14 residues. V was cut by 0 bases and J by 7 bases, with 10 bases left in between. The CDR3, as DNA: TGTGCCAGCAGCTTAGCGGCCTTAGGGAATGAGCAGTTCTTC. Its protein is CASSLAALGNEQFF.

CDR3 in amino acids: CASSRNSGAEAFF. The CDR3, as DNA: TGTGCCAGTAGTCGGAACTCGGGGGCTGAAGCTTTCTTT. The chain joins TRBV19 to TRBJ1-1, with D possibly matching TRBD1 (5 bases). There are 13 residues in the CDR3. Trimming removed 5 bases at V and 6 bases at J, with 13 bases between. Germline CDR1 and CDR2: LNHDA and SQIVND (reference sequence).

The rearrangement uses TRBV29-1 and TRBJ2-3; D call uncertain. CDR1 and CDR2 (germline): SQVTM, ANQGSEA. Trimming left V 4 bases short and J 2 bases short, with 10 bases between. This CDR3 is built from 13 residues. The chain's CDR3 is CSVVDRSTDTQYF. DNA for the CDR3: TGCAGCGTTGTGGACCGTTCCACAGATACGCAGTATTTT.

J is TRBJ2-7 and V is TRBV29-1, with a possible D match to TRBD2 (6 bases). With 0 bases removed from V and 2 bases from J, the gap between germline ends came to 14 bases. The CDR3 has 15 amino acids. Germline V CDR1 and CDR2: SQVTM, ANQGSEA. The CDR3 reads CSVEERSGSTYEQYF. The CDR3 DNA reads as TGCAGCGTTGAAGAACGGTCCGGGAGCACCTACGAGCAGTACTTC.

A word on this clonotype: The junction departs from the called germline gene at one end, perhaps through a read error. V gene TRBV29-1 combines with J gene TRBJ2-5; D is possibly TRBD1 or TRBD2 (5 bases each). This CDR3 has 8 amino acids. Germline V gene sequence: CDR1 SQVTM, CDR2 ANQGSEA. The CDR3 here is CSLGPEHF. The CDR3 DNA reads as TGCAGCCTGGGACCAGAGCACTTC.

J is TRBJ2-7 and V is TRBV25-1; perhaps TRBD2 as D (6 bases). The CDR3 runs to 13 residues. CDR1 MGHDK and CDR2 SYGVNS come from the germline V gene. V lost 8 bases, J lost 5 bases, and 16 bases lay in between. The CDR3 region is CASRLGGNHEQYF. In DNA, the CDR3 is TGTGCCAGCCGCCTCGGGGGAAACCACGAGCAGTACTTC.

The CDR3 protein is CASSPRTSGYYEQFF. In nucleotides, the CDR3 is TGTGCCAGCTCACCAAGGACTAGCGGGTATTATGAGCAGTTCTTC. V gene TRBV18 combines with J gene TRBJ2-1; 11 bases fit TRBD2. CDR3 length: 15 residues. Trimming at V came to 2 bases and at J to 8 bases, leaving 5 bases not matched to a gene. Germline V gene sequence: CDR1 KGHSH, CDR2 LQKENI. Drawing the rest from reference TRBV18 and TRBJ2-1, the complete variable domain is NAGVMQNPRHLVRRRGQEARLRCSPMKGHSHVYWYRQLPEEGLKFMVYLQKENIIDESGMPKERFSAEFPKEGPSILRIQQVVRGDSAAYFCASSPRTSGYYEQFFGPGTRLTVL.

CDR3 sequence: CASSHKGQGTYEQYF. The CDR3 bases are TGTGCCAGCAGCCATAAGGGACAGGGAACCTACGAGCAGTACTTC. The chain carries TRBV27 and TRBJ2-7; 9 bases are shared with TRBD1. V was clipped by 6 bases and J by 2 bases; unmatched bases: 8. In germline, CDR1 is MNHEY, CDR2 SMNVEV (reference sequence). The CDR3 loop spans 15 amino acids.